This is a list of T cell receptor beta chains from one sample in a study of long-term antiretroviral therapy in people with HIV. Profiled with immunoSEQ multiplex PCR; TCRdb holds only in-frame clones, not every one. Among about 22,000 clones listed, approximately 86% were seen once. This specimen consisted of unsorted PBMCs, obtained roughly 4 years after starting antiretroviral therapy. The source is a man between 18 and 35 years old with HIV. Both conserved end residues are part of each CDR3. A D gene is named only where the DNA matches it firmly. For some rows the clone size is stated as once, few or many, or as a class when expanded; others skip it.

-	-	TRBJ1-3	TRBV5-1	CASSLMGVSGNTIYF	TGCGCCAGCAGCTTGATGGGGGTTAGTGGAAACACCATATATTTT
-	once	TRBJ1-3	TRBV10-3	CAIMADLAGPGNTIYF	TGTGCCATCATGGCGGATCTGGCGGGTCCTGGAAACACCATATATTTT
TRBD2	-	TRBJ2-3	TRBV9	CASSLFIGGALDTQYF	TGTGCCAGCAGCCTCTTCATCGGGGGGGCCTTAGATACGCAGTATTTT
TRBD2	-	TRBJ2-5	TRBV14	CASSHGGGTQYF	TGTGCCAGCAGCCATGGGGGGGGGACCCAGTACTTC
-	-	TRBJ2-7	TRBV6-5	CASSPGGPGEQYF	TGTGCCAGCAGCCCCGGGGGACCGGGCGAGCAGTACTTC
TRBD2	-	TRBJ2-3	TRBV27	CASSPGTSGFTDTQYF	TGTGCCAGCAGTCCCGGGACTAGCGGATTTACAGATACGCAGTATTTT
-	-	TRBJ2-3	TRBV9	CASSVAGADTQYF	TGTGCCAGCAGCGTAGCGGGGGCAGATACGCAGTATTTT
-	-	TRBJ2-6	TRBV7-9	CASSLEAPRAGANVLTF	TGTGCCAGCAGCTTAGAGGCCCCCAGGGCGGGGGCCAACGTCCTGACTTTC
-	-	TRBJ1-2	TRBV11-2	CASSPRTIENYGYTF	TGTGCCAGCAGCCCTCGGACAATTGAAAACTATGGCTACACCTTC
TRBD1	-	TRBJ1-1	TRBV18	CASSPPSGQRDTEAFF	TGTGCCAGCTCACCACCGTCGGGACAGAGGGACACTGAAGCTTTCTTT
-	few	TRBJ2-1	TRBV5-1	CASSDQGVGFDEQFF	TGCGCCAGCAGCGACCAGGGCGTGGGATTCGATGAGCAGTTCTTC
-	-	TRBJ1-2	TRBV2	CASSEYSSDTYGYTF	TGTGCCAGCAGTGAGTACAGTTCTGATACCTATGGCTACACCTTC
-	-	TRBJ2-2	TRBV28	CASTNAGSGVTGELFF	TGTGCCAGCACGAACGCGGGAAGCGGAGTCACCGGGGAGCTGTTTTTT
-	-	TRBJ2-3	TRBV5-6	CASIRGSVTDTQYF	TGTGCCAGCATCCGAGGGTCCGTCACAGATACGCAGTATTTT
-	-	TRBJ1-1	TRBV6-4	CASSDGGMRFF	TGTGCCAGCAGTGACGGGGGCATGCGCTTCTTT
-	-	TRBJ2-1	TRBV14	CASSAQVFNEQFF	TGTGCCAGCAGTGCCCAGGTGTTCAATGAGCAGTTCTTC
-	few	TRBJ1-6	TRBV7-2	CASSLAGNSPLHF	TGTGCCAGCAGCTTAGCTGGGAATTCACCCCTCCACTTT
-	-	TRBJ1-3	TRBV2	CASYQTANTIYF	TGTGCCAGCTACCAGACAGCAAACACCATATATTTT
-	-	TRBJ1-1	TRBV11-2	CASSLYLPGRNTEAFF	TGTGCCAGCAGCTTATACCTCCCGGGGAGAAACACTGAAGCTTTCTTT
TRBD1	-	TRBJ1-1	TRBV15	CATRGTLIQTGHGTEAFF	TGTGCCACTCGTGGGACCCTAATACAGACAGGGCATGGGACTGAAGCTTTCTTT
-	-	TRBJ2-1	TRBV4-1	CASSQPLRRGNEQFF	TGCGCCAGCAGCCAGCCCCTCCGGAGGGGTAATGAGCAGTTCTTC
-	-	TRBJ1-4	TRBV4-1	CASSPRGPAGLNEKLFF	TGCGCCAGCAGCCCCCGGGGCCCGGCAGGCCTTAATGAAAAACTGTTTTTT
-	-	TRBJ1-2	TRBV6-5	CASSTAGGDGYTF	TGTGCCAGCAGCACCGCCGGGGGAGATGGCTACACCTTC
-	-	TRBJ1-3	TRBV7-9	CASSLTVGAGNTIYF	TGTGCCAGCAGCCTCACTGTTGGAGCTGGAAACACCATATATTTT
TRBD1	-	TRBJ1-2	TRBV6-1	CASRNTGGYGYTF	TGTGCCAGCAGGAACACAGGGGGCTATGGCTACACCTTC
-	once	TRBJ2-1	TRBV5-6	CASRAAGLGSYNEQFF	TGTGCCAGCAGGGCGGCGGGGCTTGGCTCCTACAATGAGCAGTTCTTC
-	-	TRBJ2-5	TRBV7-2	CASSLEFGALWKTQYF	TGTGCCAGCAGCTTAGAGTTTGGGGCCCTCTGGAAGACCCAGTACTTC
-	-	TRBJ1-1	TRBV7-2	CASSFSDREAFF	TGTGCCAGCAGCTTCTCCGACAGAGAAGCTTTCTTT
-	once	TRBJ1-1	TRBV28	CASSLRVWTEAFF	TGTGCCAGCAGTTTGAGGGTATGGACTGAAGCTTTCTTT
-	-	TRBJ2-5	TRBV7-7	CASSLEQGTETQYF	TGTGCTAGCAGCTTAGAGCAGGGGACCGAGACCCAGTACTTC